The 7 T cell receptor beta chains below all came from one sample that was sequenced in a study of shared clonotypes between healthy human individuals (dated by TCRdb to the early 2020s). The receptor library was made with the immunoSEQ multiplex PCR assay. In TCRdb, the immuneACCESS table is reduced to in-frame sequences with V and J assigned. These tables do not hold every clone; where another copy was compared, an unresolved V gene accounts for under half, and the others remain unexplained. The sample records some 800,000 clones, 80% to 95% of which are singletons. The ten largest clones capture 24% of the sample. CD8 naive samples were obtained by positive selection for CCR7 among CD45RO-negative cells, yielding a CD45RA+CCR7+ population from which TemRA cells were excluded. What was sequenced was naive CD8+ T cells sorted from blood. The cell subset or site label, as the study defines it: CD45RA+CCR7+. Receptors were obtained from a man aged 25 to 40 in good health.

This chain joins TRBV4-1 and TRBJ1-2; tentative D call: TRBD1 (5 bases). Between the trimmed V and J ends, which lost 5 bases and 8 bases, there was a span of 15 bases. Germline V gene sequence: CDR1 MGHRA, CDR2 YSYEKL. The CDR3 sequence is 13 residues long. The CDR3, as DNA: TGCGCCAGCAGCTCCAGGTTGGGGCGCGGCTACACCTTC. Its protein is CASSSRLGRGYTF.

The rearrangement links TRBV11-2 to TRBJ2-7; unclear D gene. From germline, CDR1 is SGHAT and CDR2 FQNNGV. The CDR3 is 14 residues long. V was clipped by 5 bases and J by 3 bases, with 14 bases between them. The CDR3 nucleotides are TGTGCCAGCAGCCCATGGGAAGGCGGCTACGAGCAGTACTTC. This translates into CASSPWEGGYEQYF.

This clone was detected only once. This chain connects TRBV27 to TRBJ2-3; 12 bases line up with TRBD2. The CDR3 is made up of 16 amino acids. V was pared by 1 base and J by 4 bases, with 3 bases of the junction left unmatched. Germline CDR1 is MNHEY and CDR2 is SMNVEV (reference sequence). The CDR3 spells CASSLLRLAGADTQYF. In nucleotides, the CDR3 is TGTGCCAGCAGTTTATTAAGACTAGCGGGAGCAGATACGCAGTATTTT.

The chain combines TRBV28 with TRBJ1-2; D is undetermined. CDR1 and CDR2 from the germline V gene are MDHEN and SYDVKM. The CDR3 has 12 residues. The V end was cut by 5 bases, the J end by 7 bases, with 11 bases between. The CDR3 sequence: CASSPDAPGYTF. The CDR3 DNA sequence: TGTGCCAGCAGTCCCGACGCTCCTGGCTACACCTTC.

The rearrangement links TRBV9 to TRBJ1-5; D is perhaps TRBD1 (6 bases). The CDR3 has 15 residues. From germline, CDR1 is SGDLS and CDR2 YYNGEE. The germline V and J ends were trimmed by 2 bases and 5 bases, with 14 bases remaining between them. The CDR3 nucleotides read TGTGCCAGCAGCGTGGGGGGCGGACCCGATCAGCCCCAGCATTTT. This codes for CASSVGGGPDQPQHF.

The chain uses TRBV2 and TRBJ2-2; D possibly corresponds to TRBD2 (6 bases). V was clipped by 8 bases and J by 6 bases, with 16 bases between them. The germline V gene has CDR1 SNHLY and CDR2 FYNNEI. The CDR3 spans 14 residues. Here the CDR3 reads CASRPLGEAGELFF. The CDR3 bases are TGTGCCAGCCGGCCATTGGGGGAGGCCGGGGAGCTGTTTTTT.

The CDR3 coding sequence is TGTGCCAGCAGCTTATCTTCGGAACGCACAGATACGCAGTATTTT. Translating gives CASSLSSERTDTQYF. The V call is TRBV7-9, the J call TRBJ2-3, with D uncertain. Germline CDR1 reads SEHNR; CDR2 reads FQNEAQ (reference sequence). The V end was cut by 2 bases, the J end by 1 base, with 10 bases between. The CDR3 covers 15 residues.